The 8 T cell receptor beta chains reported below all come from one sample, sequenced in a study of tumor and adjacent non-tumor tissue in lung cancer. The template was RNA from unsorted bulk tissue. A modified ARM-PCR protocol with three rounds of nested PCR amplified TCRbeta. TCRdb passed the multiplex PCR reads through MiXCR, listing each CDR3 protein once. The profile covers some 100,000 distinct CDR3 sequences, with roughly 75% appearing a single time and about 40% taken by the ten largest. Input material: lung tumor tissue. The receptors stem from a woman in her sixties or seventies with non-small cell lung cancer.

J is TRBJ2-7 and V is TRBV11-2, with a tentative D call TRBD2 (6 bases). CDR1 is SGHAT, CDR2 FQNNGV, per germline. CDR3 length equals 14 residues. V lost 6 bases and J 13 bases, leaving 25 bases between the germline ends. Here the CDR3 reads CASSWDLGGYVQYF. The CDR3 nucleotides are TGTGCCAGCAGTTGGGACCTCGGAGGGTACGTGCAATACTTC.

Worth noting for this clonotype: The junction and the germline gene differ at one end; a read error may be behind it. The chain has TRBV11-3 and TRBJ2-1; D is unclear. The CDR3 has 17 residues. Germline V gene lookup returns CDR1 SGHNT and CDR2 YENEEA. The CDR3 spells CTSSLGPLVLPYNEQFF. The CDR3 nucleotides are TGTACCAGCAGCTTAGGCCCACTTGTACTACCCTACAATGAGCAGTTCTTC. Based on the CDR3 plus reference TRBV11-3 and TRBJ2-1, the full variable domain is EAGVVQSPRYKIIEKKQPVAFWCNPISGHNTLYWYLQNLGQGPELLIRYENEEAVDDSQLPKDRFSAERLKGVDSTLKIQPAELGDSAVYLCTSSLGPLVLPYNEQFFGPGTRLTVL.

Sample share makes this clonotype medium-sized. This chain uses TRBV20-1 with TRBJ1-1; 8 bases fit TRBD1. CDR3 length: 16 residues. The V and J ends lost 2 bases and 0 bases, in that order; junction bases with no gene match: 8. The germline V gene has CDR1 DFQATT and CDR2 SNEGSKA (reference sequence). CDR3 loop: CSARSQGAPMNTEAFF. CDR3 nucleotides: TGCAGTGCTAGAAGCCAGGGGGCGCCAATGAACACTGAAGCTTTCTTT.

About this clonotype itself: This may stem from a read error, because a much larger clone lies one nucleotide away. The chain recombines TRBV29-1 with TRBJ1-2, with D maybe TRBD1 (5 bases). With 5 bases removed from V and 10 bases from J, the gap between germline ends came to 14 bases. This CDR3 region has 11 residues. Germline V gives CDR1 SQVTM, CDR2 ANQGSEA. This chain's CDR3 is CSVPSRGDYTF. DNA for the CDR3: TGCAGCGTTCCAAGTAGGGGTGACTACACCTTC.

In this sample, this clonotype turned up a few times. V usage is TRBV24-1 and J usage is TRBJ1-2; 12 bases line up with TRBD1. The CDR3 runs to 14 residues. The trim removed 4 bases at V and 8 bases at J, leaving 4 bases unmatched. Germline CDR1 KGHDR, CDR2 SFDVKD. CDR3 nucleotides: TGTGCCACCAGTGAGGGACAGGGGGCAGTCGGCTACACCTTC. This sequence encodes CATSEGQGAVGYTF.

In the case of this clonotype: An end of the junction does not agree with germline; a read error may underlie this. This chain connects TRBV4-1 to TRBJ2-3; D ambiguous. The CDR3 sequence is 16 residues long. CDR1 is MGHRA and CDR2 is YSYEKL in the germline V gene. CDR3 sequence: CPSSSTQSGITDTQYF. Written as DNA, the CDR3 is TGCCCCAGCAGCTCGACCCAGTCTGGGATCACAGATACGCAGTATTTT.

On this clonotype: A much larger clone lies a single base off, so this may be a read error. This chain joins TRBV6-2 or TRBV6-3 and TRBJ2-3; 8 nucleotides match TRBD2. The CDR3 extends over 17 amino acids. The germline CDR1 and CDR2 sequences are MNHEY and SVGEGT. The CDR3 DNA is TGTGCCACCAGACACACGGGACGGGGGGGCCGCACGGATACGCAGTATTTT. The encoded protein is CATRHTGRGGRTDTQYF.

Points on this clonotype: Compared with germline, one end of the junction differs, possibly owing to a read error. V gene TRBV11-3 combines with J gene TRBJ1-6; weak D call: TRBD1 (5 bases). The length of the CDR3 is 15 residues. Germline-derived CDR1 and CDR2 are SGHNT and YENEEA. Here the CDR3 reads CASSLEDKYNPPLHF. In DNA, the CDR3 is TGTGCCAGTAGCTTAGAGGACAAATATAATCCACCCCTCCACTTT.